The clone carrying this T cell receptor (beta chain) was recorded a few times. For TCR beta, libraries came from iRepertoire HTBI primers and Arm-PCR of CDR3 regions. Via MiXCR, TCRdb re-called the multiplex PCR reads, giving one row per CDR3 protein. The table lists under 700,000 distinct CDR3 sequences, roughly 16% of them singletons. These data come from a study of regulatory T cells in long-lasting Graves disease. The CDR3 has 14 amino acids. CDR1 is DFQATT, CDR2 SNEGSKA, per germline (reference sequence). The germline V and J ends were trimmed by 4 bases and 1 base, with 12 bases remaining between them. As to time point: newly diagnosed GD, antithyroid drugs for less than 3 months. Generation of the TCR library employed RNA extracted from PBMCs. These data were also filed under a second study, of T cells in Graves' hyperthyroidism and ophthalmopathy.

The chain carries TRBV20-1 and TRBJ2-3; D is possibly TRBD2 (5 bases). The receptor was isolated from a woman aged 35 to 59 with Graves disease. The sequences come from peripheral blood mononuclear cells (PBMCs), collected at new diagnosis, from a patient treated with antithyroid drugs. In DNA form, the CDR3 reads TGCAGTGCTATCGCATTGAGGGGCACAGATACGCAGTATTTT. Protein sequence: CSAIALRGTDTQYF.